A single sample gave rise to the 30 T cell receptor beta chains below, sequenced in a study of immune evolution from preneoplasia to lung adenocarcinoma. Profiling relied on immunoSEQ multiplex PCR, and the TCRdb table lists in-frame clones only, not all of them. The table includes about 7,800 clones, over 60% detected once. Sequenced input: FFPE lung adenocarcinoma in situ tissue. These receptors originate from a donor at least 70 years old with lung adenocarcinoma. Some clones in this sample may be carry-over from other donors' samples.

In DNA, the CDR3 is TGTGCCAGCAGTCCCCTACTCCTCTACAATGAGCAGTTCTTC. It encodes CASSPLLLYNEQFF. This rearrangement joins TRBV6-5 to TRBJ2-1; D remains unclear. Trimming took off 5 bases at V and 3 bases at J, with 11 bases between the two ends. Germline loops: CDR1 MNHEY, CDR2 SVGAGI. The CDR3 is 14 residues long.

CDR3 residues: CASSLGLQETQYF. CDR3 DNA sequence: TGTGCCAGCAGCCTCGGGCTCCAAGAGACCCAGTACTTC. The chain joins TRBV6-1 to TRBJ2-5; D not resolved. CDR3 length equals 13 residues. From germline, CDR1 is MNHNS and CDR2 SASEGT. Trimming pared 6 bases from V and 1 base from J, leaving 9 bases between.

This chain joins TRBV7-9 and TRBJ1-1; the D gene is possibly TRBD1 (5 bases). Germline V lookup: CDR1 SEHNR, CDR2 FQNEAQ (reference sequence). CDR3 size: 13 residues. The V end lost 5 bases, the J end lost 8 bases, and 15 bases lay between the germline ends. The CDR3 bases are TGTGCCAGCAGCCTTTGGGACCCCCCCGAAGCTTTCTTT. This translates into CASSLWDPPEAFF.

The genes are TRBV18 and TRBJ2-1, with 7 bases matching TRBD2. Germline V lookup: CDR1 KGHSH, CDR2 LQKENI. Trimming at V came to 3 bases and at J to 8 bases, leaving 13 bases not matched to a gene. The CDR3 is made up of 16 amino acids. DNA for the CDR3: TGTGCCAGCTCACCGCTTGGGGCGGGAGTTGTGTATGAGCAGTTCTTC. Translating gives CASSPLGAGVVYEQFF.

This chain connects TRBV7-9 to TRBJ1-1; a weak D match, TRBD1 (5 bases). The germline V gene encodes CDR1 SEHNR and CDR2 FQNEAQ (reference sequence). The CDR3 sequence is 14 residues long. Trimming removed 1 base from V and 3 bases from J, with 9 bases in between. This CDR3 is CASSLGGGDTEAFF. The CDR3 nucleotides read TGTGCCAGCAGCTTAGGGGGAGGGGACACTGAAGCTTTCTTT.

This chain uses TRBV7-9 with TRBJ1-6, with D perhaps matching TRBD1 (6 bases). Germline assignment: CDR1 SEHNR and CDR2 FQNEAQ (reference sequence). The CDR3 totals 14 residues. Trimming stripped 6 bases from V and 10 bases from J, with 16 bases between. The CDR3 here is CASRPTGQRSPLHF. The CDR3, as DNA: TGTGCCAGCAGACCGACAGGTCAGCGATCACCCCTCCACTTT.

V and J are TRBV19 and TRBJ2-1; TRBD1 matches at 9 bases. Germline trimming cut 4 bases from V and 4 bases from J; bases unmatched to any gene: 5. CDR1 is LNHDA and CDR2 is SQIVND in the germline V gene (reference sequence). The CDR3 has 15 residues. CDR3 protein: CASSKNGQGYNEQFF. The CDR3 DNA reads as TGTGCCAGTAGTAAAAACGGACAGGGGTACAATGAGCAGTTCTTC.

The CDR3 here is CAVTSGGPTDTQYF. CDR3 sequence (DNA): TGTGCCGTGACTAGCGGGGGGCCCACAGATACGCAGTATTTT. The chain is built from TRBV10-3 and TRBJ2-3, with 13 bases that match TRBD2. The V gene end was trimmed by 11 bases and the J gene end by 2 bases; junction bases not matched to a gene: 4. Germline-derived CDR1 and CDR2 are ENHRY and SYGVKD. This CDR3 is 14 amino acids long.

This clone was seen just once. The rearrangement uses TRBV30 and TRBJ1-3; D gene uncertain. This CDR3 region has 15 residues. Trimming removed 3 bases from V and 3 bases from J, with 15 bases in between. Per the germline V gene, CDR1 is GTSNPN and CDR2 is SVGIG (reference sequence). The chain's CDR3 is CAWRDRIQIGNTIYF. In DNA, the CDR3 is TGTGCCTGGAGGGACCGAATTCAAATTGGAAACACCATATATTTT.

CDR3 sequence: CSARHTDTQYF. DNA of the CDR3: TGCAGTGCTAGACACACAGATACGCAGTATTTT. The V call is TRBV20-1, the J call TRBJ2-3; D is uncertain. V gave up 2 bases and J gave up 2 bases, with 2 bases separating them. The CDR3 has 11 amino acids. From germline, CDR1 is DFQATT and CDR2 SNEGSKA (reference sequence).

The chain is built from TRBV6-5 and TRBJ1-3; D is ambiguous. With 3 bases removed from V and 0 bases from J, the gap between germline ends came to 3 bases. The CDR3 is made up of 13 amino acids. In germline, CDR1 is MNHEY, CDR2 SVGAGI. CDR3 region: CASSYDSGNTIYF. CDR3 nucleotides: TGTGCCAGCAGTTATGACTCTGGAAACACCATATATTTT.

The genes are TRBV19 and TRBJ1-5; a weak D match, TRBD1 (6 bases). Germline V lookup: CDR1 LNHDA, CDR2 SQIVND (reference sequence). The CDR3 is 13 residues long. Trimming took off 6 bases at V and 7 bases at J, with 13 bases between the two ends. The CDR3 reads CASSTGLGQPQHF. For the CDR3, the DNA is TGTGCCAGTAGCACAGGGTTAGGGCAGCCCCAGCATTTT.

The chain has TRBV5-4 and TRBJ1-1; 7 bases match TRBD1. CDR1 is SGHNT and CDR2 is YYREEE in the germline V gene (reference sequence). The CDR3 extends over 15 amino acids. V lost 4 bases, J lost 1 base, and 7 bases stayed unmatched. The CDR3 protein is CASSPVRTGNTEAFF. CDR3 nucleotides: TGTGCCAGCAGCCCGGTCCGGACAGGGAACACTGAAGCTTTCTTT. Based on the CDR3 plus reference TRBV5-4 and TRBJ1-1, the full variable domain is ETGVTQSPTHLIKTRGQQVTLRCSSQSGHNTVSWYQQALGQGPQFIFQYYREEENGRGNFPPRFSGLQFPNYSSELNVNALELDDSALYLCASSPVRTGNTEAFFGQGTRLTVV.

The rearrangement joins TRBV19 to TRBJ1-5; no clear D gene. V shed 7 bases and J shed 4 bases, with 14 bases lying between them. Germline V CDR1 and CDR2: LNHDA, SQIVND (reference sequence). The length of the CDR3 is 14 residues. The CDR3 is CASTLDLGNQPQHF. The CDR3 DNA is TGTGCCAGTACCCTGGACTTGGGAAATCAGCCCCAGCATTTT.

The chain employs TRBV7-9 and TRBJ2-7, with TRBD2 matching over 11 bases. Looked up from germline, CDR1 is SEHNR and CDR2 is FQNEAQ (reference sequence). The V segment lost 5 bases and the J segment 4 bases; nucleotides outside the gene matches: 4. This CDR3 region has 14 residues. In DNA form, the CDR3 reads TGTGCCAGCAGCCGACTAGCGGGGAGTTACGAGCAGTACTTC. This translates into CASSRLAGSYEQYF.

The V call is TRBV5-4, the J call TRBJ2-1; D unclear. CDR3 length: 15 amino acids. V gave up 2 bases and J gave up 3 bases, with 12 bases separating them. Germline loops: CDR1 SGHNT, CDR2 YYREEE (reference sequence). This CDR3 is CASSFGAGNYNEQFF. The CDR3 region has the DNA TGTGCCAGCAGCTTCGGTGCCGGAAACTACAATGAGCAGTTCTTC.

The chain recombines TRBV30 with TRBJ1-4; no firm D call. The V gene's germline CDR1 is GTSNPN and CDR2 SVGIG (reference sequence). The CDR3 contains 11 residues. The germline V and J ends were trimmed by 3 bases and 5 bases, with 4 bases remaining between them. DNA of the CDR3: TGTGCCTGGAGGTACAATGAAAAACTGTTTTTT. Translation gives CAWRYNEKLFF.

The genes are TRBV6-6 and TRBJ1-4; D may be TRBD1 (6 bases). Germline V gene sequence: CDR1 MNHNY, CDR2 SVGAGI (reference sequence). Trimming left V 4 bases short and J 3 bases short, with 12 bases between. The CDR3 is 15 residues long. CDR3 DNA sequence: TGTGCCAGCAGTTTGGACAGCTCTCCTAATGAAAAACTGTTTTTT. It codes for CASSLDSSPNEKLFF.

This clone has just a few counts. This chain uses TRBV9 with TRBJ1-2; a possible D gene is TRBD1 (6 bases). The CDR3 covers 16 residues. V lost 4 bases to trimming and J lost 10 bases, with 26 bases between them. Per the germline V gene, CDR1 is SGDLS and CDR2 is YYNGEE. The CDR3 DNA reads TGTGCCAGCAGCCCTCCTCTTTCCCAGGGACACCGAGCCTACACCTTC. It codes for CASSPPLSQGHRAYTF.

This chain uses TRBV4-1 with TRBJ1-1, with D maybe TRBD1 (5 bases). The germline V gene encodes CDR1 MGHRA and CDR2 YSYEKL. Trimming took off 4 bases at V and 8 bases at J, with 17 bases between the two ends. CDR3 length equals 14 residues. Here the CDR3 DNA reads TGCGCCAGCAGCCCGCCGGGGGGGACTTCGGAAGCTTTCTTT. Its translation: CASSPPGGTSEAFF.

The V gene is TRBV18, the J gene TRBJ2-7, with D uncertain. The CDR3 extends over 14 amino acids. CDR1 is KGHSH, CDR2 LQKENI, per germline. Trimming left V 3 bases short and J 6 bases short, with 15 bases between. The DNA of the CDR3 is TGTGCCAGCTCACCCGGCCCTAGTGAGCGCGAGCAGTACTTC. This translates into CASSPGPSEREQYF.

The chain combines TRBV19 with TRBJ2-1; 7 nucleotides agree with TRBD2. Germline CDR1 reads LNHDA; CDR2 reads SQIVND (reference sequence). The CDR3 covers 15 residues. With V trimmed by 7 bases and J by 2 bases, 8 bases remained unmatched. In nucleotides, the CDR3 is TGTGCCAGTACCATGGTGGCGGGGGCCTACAATGAGCAGTTCTTC. Translating it yields CASTMVAGAYNEQFF.

The genes are TRBV7-3 and TRBJ1-1; TRBD1 aligns across 8 bases. The CDR3 contains 12 residues. CDR1 SGHTA and CDR2 FQGTGA come from the germline V gene. V shed 4 bases, J shed 8 bases, and the junction held 3 bases outside the gene matches. CDR3 region: CASSSRTGEAFF. CDR3 nucleotides: TGTGCCAGCAGCTCACGGACAGGGGAAGCTTTCTTT.

CDR3 DNA sequence: TGTGCCAGCAGCCGATGGCTTAGGCGTAGCACTGAAGCTTTCTTT. Amino acids: CASSRWLRRSTEAFF. J is TRBJ1-1 and V is TRBV6-5; the D is unclear. V shed 6 bases and J shed 4 bases, with 18 bases lying between them. This CDR3 comprises 15 residues. CDR1 MNHEY and CDR2 SVGAGI come from the germline V gene.

This clone has just a few counts. The chain combines TRBV21-1 with TRBJ1-5. TRBV21-1 is given as a pseudogene. This CDR3 is 15 amino acids long. The CDR3 nucleotides are TGTGCCAGCAGCAAAGCTAGAGGGCCCAATCAGCCCCAGCATTTT. Its protein is CASSKARGPNQPQHF.

This clone was counted once. The gene calls are TRBV5-1 and TRBJ2-3, with 7 nucleotides matching TRBD1. Germline CDR1 SGHRS, CDR2 YFSETQ. Trimming took 5 bases from V and 2 from J; bases not matched to a gene: 11. The CDR3 extends over 16 amino acids. The CDR3 loop reads CASRLIGTAPTDTQYF. In DNA, the CDR3 is TGCGCCAGCAGGTTAATCGGGACAGCTCCCACAGATACGCAGTATTTT.

The chain combines TRBV11-3 with TRBJ2-1, with 7 bases that match TRBD2. CDR3 length: 15 residues. J gave up 8 bases and V 5 bases, and 12 bases lay outside the gene matches. Per germline, CDR1 SGHNT and CDR2 YENEEA. In DNA, the CDR3 is TGTGCCAGCAGCCCTAGCGCCGGGGGGATTTATGAGCAGTTCTTC. This gives the protein CASSPSAGGIYEQFF.

The chain links TRBV18 to TRBJ2-7; D not certain. The CDR3 is 14 residues long. Trimming left V 3 bases short and J 6 bases short, with 15 bases between. CDR1 and CDR2 from the germline V gene are KGHSH and LQKENI. CDR3 protein: CASSPGATGGEQYF. The CDR3 region has the DNA TGTGCCAGCTCACCGGGTGCGACGGGCGGCGAGCAGTACTTC.

This chain joins TRBV6-1 and TRBJ2-3, with TRBD1 as a possible D gene (8 bases). This CDR3 contains 15 residues. The V gene's germline CDR1 is MNHNS and CDR2 SASEGT. Between the trimmed V and J ends, which lost 6 bases and 8 bases, there was a span of 21 bases. The CDR3 is CASRQGGGRVATQYF. Written as DNA, the CDR3 is TGTGCCAGCAGACAGGGGGGGGGACGGGTTGCTACGCAGTATTTT.

The chain carries TRBV11-3 and TRBJ1-4, with D hard to call. Germline-derived CDR1 and CDR2 are SGHNT and YENEEA. Trimming stripped 0 bases from V and 8 bases from J, with 13 bases between. This CDR3 has 15 amino acids. The CDR3 here is CASSLEGAVGEKLFF. The CDR3 coding sequence is TGTGCCAGCAGCTTAGAAGGAGCCGTAGGCGAAAAACTGTTTTTT. The whole variable domain, filled in from reference TRBV11-3 and TRBJ1-4, reads EAGVVQSPRYKIIEKKQPVAFWCNPISGHNTLYWYLQNLGQGPELLIRYENEEAVDDSQLPKDRFSAERLKGVDSTLKIQPAELGDSAVYLCASSLEGAVGEKLFFGSGTQLSVL.